A selection of T cell receptor beta chains follows, all from one sample in a study of T cells after yellow fever vaccination. Each CDR3 protein is one row after TCRdb ran MiXCR on the 5' RACE reads. Of about 120,000 distinct CDR3 sequences in the sample, roughly 8.9% were seen once. The source was CD8+ T cells sorted from PBMCs, collected 45 days after the yellow fever booster vaccination. The receptor source for this set is a man aged 25 to 40 who received the YFV17D yellow fever vaccine. The CDR3 runs from the conserved cysteine through the conserved F or W. D genes are given only for firm matches. Part of the rows lack a size; the others show once, few, many or a class for expanded clones.

clone size	CDR3 length	V gene	J gene	D gene	CDR3 DNA	CDR3 protein
.	12	TRBV28	TRBJ2-7	.	TGTGCCAGCAGCCAGCCGGGGAACGGACTGTACTTC	CASSQPGNGLYF
many	13	TRBV15	TRBJ2-1	TRBD2	TGTGGAACCGGGACTAGCGGGTACAATGAGCAGTTCTTC	CGTGTSGYNEQFF
few	15	TRBV6-2/TRBV6-3	TRBJ2-7	.	TGTGCCAGCAGGAGAGAGATTACCCCCAGGGACGAGCAGTACTTC	CASRREITPRDEQYF
few	16	TRBV7-6	TRBJ2-7	TRBD2	TGTGCCAGCAGCGAAATTAGCGGGAGGGCCCCCTACGAGCAGTACTTC	CASSEISGRAPYEQYF
.	14	TRBV7-8	TRBJ2-1	.	TGTGCCAGCAGCTTAGGAGGGTATTACAATGAGCAGTTCTTC	CASSLGGYYNEQFF
few	16	TRBV9	TRBJ2-3	.	TGTGCCAGCAGCGATAGCGAACGGGACGTTGGGGATACGCAGTATTTT	CASSDSERDVGDTQYF
few	16	TRBV6-2/TRBV6-3	TRBJ1-1	.	TGTGCCAGCACCTCAGGCCTAGTGACAGTGAACACTGAAGCTTTCTTT	CASTSGLVTVNTEAFF
few	19	TRBV10-3	TRBJ2-7	TRBD2	TGTGCCATCAGTGAGCTACCCGGGACTAGCGGGAGTTTACCCTACGAGCAGTACTTC	CAISELPGTSGSLPYEQYF
.	17	TRBV12-3/TRBV12-4	TRBJ2-1	.	TGTGCCAGCAGTCCCCCGGAGGGACTTAGCTCCTACAATGAGCAGTTCTTC	CASSPPEGLSSYNEQFF
many	16	TRBV9	TRBJ2-3	TRBD1	TGTGCCAGCAGCGTGACAGGGGGCGGTAGCACAGATACGCAGTATTTT	CASSVTGGGSTDTQYF
many	17	TRBV6-5	TRBJ1-5	TRBD1	TGTGCCAGCAGTCCCGACTTGGGACAGGGCTTAAATCAGCCCCAGCATTTT	CASSPDLGQGLNQPQHF
few	13	TRBV10-3	TRBJ2-7	.	TGTGCCATCAGTCATCAAGGACAGAGTGAGCAGTACTTC	CAISHQGQSEQYF
.	17	TRBV3-1	TRBJ2-5	TRBD2	TGTGCCAGCAGCCCAACAAACAGAAGACTAGCGGGAGAGACCCAGTACTTC	CASSPTNRRLAGETQYF
few	14	TRBV14	TRBJ2-1	.	TGTGCCAGCAGCCAAATAAGCGGGTACAATGAGCAGTTCTTC	CASSQISGYNEQFF
.	11	TRBV2	TRBJ2-1	.	TGTGCCAGCAGTGGTTTGAATGAGCAGTTCTTC	CASSGLNEQFF
many	15	TRBV29-1	TRBJ2-1	.	TGCAGCGTCGAGCCCCTCCGGACTATAAACAATGAGCAGTTCTTC	CSVEPLRTINNEQFF
many	13	TRBV18	TRBJ2-7	TRBD1	TGTGCCAGCTCACACGGGACAGGCTACGAGCAGTACTTC	CASSHGTGYEQYF
many	14	TRBV2	TRBJ2-7	.	TGTGCCAGCAGCCCCGGGACGAATACCTACGAGCAGTACTTC	CASSPGTNTYEQYF
few	15	TRBV7-2	TRBJ2-7	.	TGTGCCAACAGCCTGGATTCGGGGTCTCCCCACGAGCAGTACTTC	CANSLDSGSPHEQYF
few	14	TRBV4-3	TRBJ2-3	TRBD2	TGCGCCAGCAGCCCTCTAGCGGGAGTGGATACGCAGTATTTT	CASSPLAGVDTQYF
.	15	TRBV7-6	TRBJ2-1	TRBD2	TGTGCCAGCAGCTTAGTACTAGCGGGAACCAATGAGCAGTTCTTC	CASSLVLAGTNEQFF
few	14	TRBV2	TRBJ2-3	.	TGTGCCAGCAGCCGTACTAGCTCCACAGATACGCAGTATTTT	CASSRTSSTDTQYF
few	14	TRBV5-1	TRBJ2-7	.	TGCGCCAGCAGCTCCCCGGGGGTTCAGTACGAGCAGTACTTC	CASSSPGVQYEQYF
few	12	TRBV7-9	TRBJ2-7	TRBD1	TGTGCCAGCAGCCCCCTGGGCGGGACAGGGGTCTTC	CASSPLGGTGVF
many	14	TRBV11-2	TRBJ2-7	.	TGTGCCAGCAGCGCGGCACGGGAGTTGTACGAGCAGTACTTC	CASSAARELYEQYF
many	14	TRBV27	TRBJ1-4	.	TGTGCCAGCAGACCGCTAGGGTTGGAAGAAAAACTGTTTTTT	CASRPLGLEEKLFF
few	15	TRBV19	TRBJ1-1	.	TGTGCCAGTAGTCCCGGGTCAGGGGATTACACTGAAGCTTTCTTT	CASSPGSGDYTEAFF
many	14	TRBV7-2	TRBJ2-1	TRBD2	TGTGCCAGCAGCTACGCGGGAGAATACAATGAGCAGTTCTTC	CASSYAGEYNEQFF
many	15	TRBV2	TRBJ2-7	TRBD2	TGTGCCAGCAGGGCGGGACTAGCGGGATACGACGAGCAGTACTTC	CASRAGLAGYDEQYF
many	12	TRBV5-5	TRBJ2-3	.	TGTGCCAGCAGCGCCGCCACAGATACGCAGTATTTT	CASSAATDTQYF
many	14	TRBV6-5	TRBJ2-1	TRBD2	TGTGCCAGCAGTTACGGTAGCGGGTACAATGAGCAGTTCTTC	CASSYGSGYNEQFF
many	16	TRBV7-9	TRBJ1-5	.	TGTGCCAGCAGCCCCGTTTTGGGGGATAGCAATCAGCCCCAGCATTTT	CASSPVLGDSNQPQHF
many	17	TRBV11-2	TRBJ2-7	TRBD2	TGTGCCAGCAGCTTAGATAGCGGGTCCCAAAGCTCCTACGAGCAGTACTTC	CASSLDSGSQSSYEQYF
many	13	TRBV5-5	TRBJ2-7	TRBD2	TGTGCCAGCAGCTTGCCTAGCGGCTACGAGCAGTACTTC	CASSLPSGYEQYF
.	16	TRBV7-9	TRBJ1-6	.	TGTGCCAGCAGCTTAGAAACATCAGTTTATAATTCACCCCTCCACTTT	CASSLETSVYNSPLHF
many	18	TRBV12-3/TRBV12-4	TRBJ2-1	TRBD2	TGTGCCAGCAGTCAAAACGGATCGGGACTAGCGGTAGACAATGAGCAGTTCTTC	CASSQNGSGLAVDNEQFF
many	13	TRBV20-1	TRBJ2-7	TRBD1	TGCAGTGCTACCCCCGGGACAGCATACGAGCAGTACTTC	CSATPGTAYEQYF
many	11	TRBV6-5	TRBJ1-2	TRBD1	TGTGCCAGCGGGACAGGCTATGGCTACACCTTC	CASGTGYGYTF
.	17	TRBV7-8	TRBJ2-3	TRBD2	TGTGCCAGCAGCTTAGCCGGCGGGAGGGCCTCCGCAGATACGCAGTATTTT	CASSLAGGRASADTQYF
many	13	TRBV29-1	TRBJ2-1	.	TGCAGCGTTATACCTGGATTGGGGGGAAAACAGTTCTTC	CSVIPGLGGKQFF
many	12	TRBV7-9	TRBJ2-3	.	TGTGCCAGCAGCCGGATCACAGATACGCAGTATTTT	CASSRITDTQYF